Below, one T cell receptor beta chain is given with its context. The V gene's germline CDR1 is MNHNS and CDR2 SASEGT. The CDR3 loop spans 15 amino acids. Deletions cut 2 bases from V and 1 base from J, with 12 bases between. TCRdb's table, derived via immunoSEQ multiplex PCR, lists solely in-frame clones and lacks some. The sample consists of about 74,000 clones, more than 70% of them appearing once. The record originates from a study of control samples from healthy donors and cancer patients. Input material: blood. The J gene is TRBJ2-7, the V gene TRBV6-1; D is uncertain. The TCR originated in a woman aged 45-59 years in good health. The DNA of the CDR3 is TGTGCCAGCAGTGAAACGCGCAGGCTGTCCTACGAGCAGTACTTC. It encodes CASSETRRLSYEQYF.